A single sample is the source of the 25 T cell receptor beta chains below, sequenced in a study of vaccination effects on CD4 cells after COVID-19. Using viral peptide pools, the ViraFEST assay grew out antigen-specific CD4+ T cells prior to sequencing. Culture proceeded for approximately nine days, and CD4+ T cells were then isolated. The person had PCR-confirmed SARS-CoV-2 infection between March and December 2020. Clones were sequenced by immunoSEQ multiplex PCR, and TCRdb holds only the in-frame ones, with some missing. The data hold about 70,000 clones, with 65% to 75% observed a single time. These TCRs are of unknown antigen specificity. The sample was CD4+ T cells from PBMCs cultured with HIV peptides, taken before COVID-19 vaccination. Subset: HIV-1 Nef peptide pool negative control/reference culture. The receptors come from a human donor who had a prior SARS-CoV-2 infection.

V is TRBV7-2 and J is TRBJ2-1; D remains ambiguous. The CDR3 is 16 residues long. Trimming cost V 2 bases and J 0 bases, with 11 bases left between them. Germline assignment: CDR1 SGHTA and CDR2 FQGNSA. CDR3 nucleotides: TGTGCCAGCAGCTTATCAGGCGCTAGCTCCTACAATGAGCAGTTCTTC. Translated, it gives CASSLSGASSYNEQFF. Drawing the rest from reference TRBV7-2 and TRBJ2-1, the complete variable domain is GAGVSQSPSNKVTEKGKDVELRCDPISGHTALYWYRQSLGQGLEFLIYFQGNSAPDKSGLPSDRFSAERTGGSVSTLTIQRTQQEDSAVYLCASSLSGASSYNEQFFGPGTRLTVL.

The J gene is TRBJ1-1, the V gene TRBV5-1, with D maybe TRBD1 (6 bases). The V end was cut by 3 bases, the J end by 3 bases, with 15 bases between. CDR1 and CDR2 from the germline V gene are SGHRS and YFSETQ. The CDR3 runs 15 residues. The CDR3 nucleotides are TGCGCCAGCAGCTGGCAGGGGAGAGGGGACACTGAAGCTTTCTTT. Translated, it gives CASSWQGRGDTEAFF.

The CDR3 spells CASSQAETSQETQYF. In DNA form, the CDR3 reads TGCGCCAGCAGCCAAGCCGAGACTAGCCAAGAGACCCAGTACTTC. The J gene is TRBJ2-5, the V gene TRBV4-1; possibly TRBD2 for D (6 bases). V lost 1 base and J 1 base, leaving 10 bases between the germline ends. Germline V lookup: CDR1 MGHRA, CDR2 YSYEKL. The CDR3 is 15 amino acids.

This clone turned up a few times. This chain links TRBV27 with TRBJ2-1, with TRBD2 matching 8 bases. CDR1 and CDR2 (germline): MNHEY, SMNVEV (reference sequence). The CDR3 totals 16 residues. Losses at the gene ends were 3 bases for V and 4 bases for J; bases not matched to a gene: 8. The CDR3 DNA is TGTGCCAGCAGTTTCGATCTAGCGGGTGGATACAATGAGCAGTTCTTC. Its translation: CASSFDLAGGYNEQFF.

For this clone: The same CDR3 arises from other DNA sequences in this sample as well. The CDR3 DNA is TGCGCCAGCAGCTTGTTTGGGGGGAACACTGAAGCTTTCTTT. It yields the protein CASSLFGGNTEAFF. V is TRBV5-1 and J is TRBJ1-1, with D tentatively TRBD1 (5 bases). This CDR3 has 14 residues. Germline loops: CDR1 SGHRS, CDR2 YFSETQ. Trimming removed 1 base at V and 1 base at J, with 8 bases between.

This chain connects TRBV3-1 (or the pseudogene TRBV3-2) to TRBJ2-1; D ambiguous. CDR3 size: 12 residues. Trimming removed 1 base at V and 6 bases at J, with 4 bases between. The germline gives CDR1 LGHDT, CDR2 YNNKEL (reference sequence). This CDR3 is CASSQAGNEQFF. CDR3 DNA: TGTGCCAGCAGCCAAGCCGGCAATGAGCAGTTCTTC.

This clone was found a few times. The gene calls are TRBV28 and TRBJ2-3, with 7 bases identical to TRBD2. V trimming: 6 bases; J trimming: 1 base; junction bases outside the gene matches: 10. The CDR3 runs 16 residues. The germline V gene has CDR1 MDHEN and CDR2 SYDVKM. CDR3 DNA: TGTGCCAGCAGAGGCCTGAGGCTAGCGGGCACAGATACGCAGTATTTT. It is translated as CASRGLRLAGTDTQYF.

CDR3 residues: CASSRAGVVAQYF. The CDR3 DNA reads as TGTGCCAGCAGCCGAGCAGGTGTTGTCGCCCAGTATTTT. V is TRBV3-1 (or the pseudogene TRBV3-2) and J is TRBJ2-3; no clear D. The CDR3 has 13 residues. The V end lost 4 bases, the J end lost 12 bases, and 17 bases lay between the germline ends. Germline V lookup: CDR1 LGHDT, CDR2 YNNKEL (reference sequence).

A note on this clone: A read error may produce the germline difference seen at one junction end. J is TRBJ1-1 and V is TRBV7-9; 8 bases fit TRBD1. This CDR3 has 13 amino acids. CDR1 and CDR2 (germline): SEHNR, FQNEAQ (reference sequence). CDR3 protein: CASSPGTDRGRAF. The CDR3 coding sequence is TGTGCCAGCAGTCCTGGGACAGACAGGGGTAGGGCATTT. The full variable domain, in which reference TRBV7-9 and TRBJ1-1 provide the parts outside the CDR3, is DTGVSQNPRHKITKRGQNVTFRCDPISEHNRLYWYRQTLGQGPEFLTYFQNEAQLEKSRLLSDRFSAERPKGSFSTLEIQRTEQGDSAMYLCASSPGTDRGRAFGQGTRLTVV.

This clone was seen more than once but under ten times. The chain is built from TRBV6-2 or TRBV6-3 and TRBJ2-7; D could derive from TRBD1 or TRBD2 (5 bases each). This CDR3 has 14 amino acids. V was cut by 2 bases and J by 0 bases, with 8 bases left in between. Germline V lookup: CDR1 MNHEY, CDR2 SVGEGT. The CDR3 protein is CASSYMGVSYEQYF. CDR3 nucleotide sequence: TGTGCCAGCAGTTACATGGGGGTCTCCTACGAGCAGTACTTC.

This clone was observed a handful of times. The chain carries TRBV2 and TRBJ2-1; D ambiguous. Trimming left V 3 bases short and J 5 bases short, with 11 bases between. This CDR3 is built from 14 residues. Germline CDR1 and CDR2: SNHLY and FYNNEI. The CDR3 region has the DNA TGTGCCAGCAGTGATTTGGTTACGGACAATGAGCAGTTCTTC. Its protein is CASSDLVTDNEQFF.

The CDR3 DNA reads as TGCGCCAGCAGCTTGACAGGGGTGCAAGAGACCCAGTACTTC. Encoded protein: CASSLTGVQETQYF. The chain couples TRBV5-1 to TRBJ2-5, with 7 bases lining up with TRBD1. CDR3 length equals 14 residues. The V and J ends lost 1 base and 2 bases, in that order; junction bases with no gene match: 2. The germline CDR1 and CDR2 sequences are SGHRS and YFSETQ. Full variable domain (missing parts from reference TRBV5-1 and TRBJ2-5): KAGVTQTPRYLIKTRGQQVTLSCSPISGHRSVSWYQQTPGQGLQFLFEYFSETQRNKGNFPGRFSGRQFSNSRSEMNVSTLELGDSALYLCASSLTGVQETQYFGPGTRLLVL.

This clone was counted ten times or more. The J gene is TRBJ1-4, the V gene TRBV5-1; no clear D. The CDR3 length is 14 residues. V was pared by 4 bases and J by 7 bases, with 14 bases between. The germline V gene encodes CDR1 SGHRS and CDR2 YFSETQ. DNA of the CDR3: TGCGCCAGCAGCCCGACTGCAATATTTGAAAAACTGTTTTTT. Amino acid sequence: CASSPTAIFEKLFF.

This clone was detected a few times. This chain connects TRBV5-6 to TRBJ2-1; 7 positions match TRBD1. Looked up from germline, CDR1 is SGHDT and CDR2 is YYEEEE. This CDR3 is built from 15 residues. The ends lost 2 bases at V and 5 bases at J; junction bases unmatched: 7. The CDR3 nucleotides read TGTGCCAGCAGCTTCCGGGACAGTGCTAACAATGAGCAGTTCTTC. Protein sequence: CASSFRDSANNEQFF.

The V and J genes are TRBV6-5 and TRBJ1-6; weak D call: TRBD1 (6 bases). Trimming removed 7 bases from V and 6 bases from J, with 13 bases in between. Germline values: CDR1 MNHEY, CDR2 SVGAGI. The CDR3 loop spans 14 amino acids. CDR3 region: CASIGQLLNSPLHF. The CDR3 DNA reads TGTGCCAGCATTGGACAGCTGCTTAATTCACCCCTCCACTTT.

The CDR3 nucleotides read TGTGCCAGCAGCTTGGGTGGGTGGGGTCCGAACTATGGCTACACCTTC. Translated: CASSLGGWGPNYGYTF. This chain connects TRBV5-6 to TRBJ1-2, with D uncertain. V shed 0 bases and J shed 2 bases, with 14 bases lying between them. Germline CDR1 and CDR2: SGHDT and YYEEEE. The CDR3 has 16 amino acids.

The chain carries TRBV9 and TRBJ2-7; 7 bases are a match to TRBD1. The CDR3 contains 14 residues. V was clipped by 1 base and J by 6 bases; unmatched bases: 7. Germline-derived CDR1 and CDR2 are SGDLS and YYNGEE. CDR3 amino acids: CASSVTGTVAEQYF. The CDR3 bases are TGTGCCAGCAGCGTAACCGGGACAGTAGCCGAGCAGTACTTC.

This clone has only a few counts. V usage is TRBV2 and J usage is TRBJ1-5; D perhaps matches TRBD1 (5 bases). CDR1 and CDR2 (germline): SNHLY, FYNNEI. Between the trimmed V and J ends, which lost 3 bases and 2 bases, there was a span of 11 bases. The length of the CDR3 is 15 residues. CDR3 in amino acids: CASSDWGYGNQPQHF. DNA of the CDR3: TGTGCCAGCAGTGATTGGGGGTATGGCAATCAGCCCCAGCATTTT.

Here the CDR3 reads CASSFNPGTDTQYF. The DNA for the CDR3 is TGCGCCAGCAGCTTTAACCCGGGCACAGATACGCAGTATTTT. This chain connects TRBV5-1 to TRBJ2-3; D is uncertain. Trimming stripped 2 bases from V and 1 base from J, with 8 bases between. The CDR3 is made up of 14 amino acids. Germline CDR1 is SGHRS and CDR2 is YFSETQ.

The chain combines TRBV2 with TRBJ2-1; TRBD2 matches at 9 bases. CDR1 is SNHLY and CDR2 is FYNNEI in the germline V gene. The CDR3 contains 14 residues. V trimming: 9 bases; J trimming: 0 bases; junction bases outside the gene matches: 3. In nucleotides, the CDR3 is TGTGCCAGTGCGGGGGGGAGCTCCTACAATGAGCAGTTCTTC. It yields the protein CASAGGSSYNEQFF.

The sample holds a few counts of this clone. The chain links TRBV5-6 to TRBJ2-7, with 11 bases identical to TRBD2. The V gene's germline CDR1 is SGHDT and CDR2 YYEEEE. The CDR3 has 14 residues. Trimming removed 5 bases from V and 3 bases from J; junction bases left unmatched: 4. In DNA, the CDR3 is TGTGCCAGCAGTCTGGGACTAGCGGTCTACGAGCAGTACTTC. Protein: CASSLGLAVYEQYF.

The chain combines TRBV3-1 (or the pseudogene TRBV3-2) with TRBJ1-2; no reliable D call. The CDR3 runs to 14 residues. CDR1 is LGHDT and CDR2 is YNNKEL in the germline V gene (reference sequence). V was clipped by 4 bases and J by 8 bases, with 17 bases between them. For the CDR3, the DNA is TGTGCCAGCAGCCGGAGCGCCGACGGCAGGGGCTACACCTTC. Protein: CASSRSADGRGYTF.

This chain joins TRBV2 and TRBJ1-2, with 9 bases lining up with TRBD1. The CDR3 has 13 amino acids. Germline CDR1 SNHLY, CDR2 FYNNEI. The ends lost 7 bases at V and 8 bases at J; junction bases unmatched: 8. CDR3 bases: TGTGCCAGCAACATCGACAGGGGGTACGGCTACACCTTC. The encoded protein is CASNIDRGYGYTF.

V is TRBV18 and J is TRBJ2-3; D is undetermined. V lost 1 base and J lost 2, with 16 bases in between. Germline CDR1 is KGHSH and CDR2 is LQKENI. This CDR3 has 17 residues. The CDR3 sequence: CASSPLYRKVYTDTQYF. The CDR3 DNA reads as TGTGCCAGCTCACCACTGTACAGAAAGGTTTACACAGATACGCAGTATTTT.

With respect to this clone: One junction end disagrees with the germline gene, perhaps due to a read error. The chain carries TRBV5-4 and TRBJ2-1, with a possible D match to TRBD1 (5 bases). The CDR3 totals 15 residues. Per the germline V gene, CDR1 is SGHNT and CDR2 is YYREEE (reference sequence). CDR3 sequence: CASTLGPSSYNEQFF. CDR3 bases: TGTGCCAGCACCTTGGGGCCTAGCTCCTACAATGAGCAGTTCTTC.